The subject of this entry is one TCR beta chain. This entry comes from a study of PD-1 and CTLA-4 blockade in melanoma. Assay used: immunoSEQ multiplex PCR; TCRdb lists only in-frame clones, some missing. This sample has about 28,000 clones; more than 85% occur once, and the top ten carry over 8.5%. This clonotype was sampled from a human donor with melanoma. This specimen was CD8+ T cells from peripheral blood, taken from a patient given anti-PD-1 treatment.

The CDR3: CASSVGGGRGDEQYF. CDR3 DNA: TGTGCCAGCAGCGTAGGGGGCGGGAGGGGCGACGAGCAGTACTTC. This rearrangement joins TRBV9 to TRBJ2-7; 9 bases match TRBD2. With 0 bases clipped from V and 5 bases from J, the junction kept 6 bases outside the gene matches. The CDR3 has 15 residues. Germline V gene sequence: CDR1 SGDLS, CDR2 YYNGEE.